The sequence of this T cell receptor beta chain was determined in a study of T-cell reconstitution after alpha-beta-depleted transplantation in children (dated by TCRdb to 2016 to 2017). Context from the whole study: The study quantitatively tracked T-cell immune reconstitution after TCRalphabeta/CD19-depleted allogeneic hematopoietic cell transplantation in children using TCR repertoire profiling.

The library came from PCR. Data came from an Illumina HiSeq 2500. TCR library preparation used molecular barcoding, with unique molecular identifiers applied to normalize quantification of the TCRbeta repertoire. Clones were called with MiXCR by TCRdb after fastp trimmed the public reads at Q25, and only in-frame beta chains were retained. Each CDR3 protein gets just one entry, which takes the most common genes and DNA from the rows behind it. The sample table contains just over 70,000 distinct CDR3 sequences; only one count was recorded for about 7.3% of them. The ten largest clonotypes hold approximately 2.3% of the sample. This clonotype was seen repeatedly, ten times or more. This clone's antigen is unknown. No base qualities exist here, and no much larger clone lies one base off it. From cysteine to phenylalanine, the CDR3 is 13 amino acids long. Just CDR3 DNA is preserved here, 39 bases in frame from base 1. Germline trimming amounts to 6 bases on V and 2 bases on J, with 4 as the count of junction bases outside the gene matches.

Recombination joined TRBV12-3 or TRBV12-4 with TRBJ2-7; 7 central nucleotides agree with TRBD2. This specimen consisted of PBMCs from the stem cell graft donor, obtained from the stem cell graft. The receptor comes from a human donor who donated a stem cell graft to a child with acute lymphoblastic leukemia. The CDR3 reads CASRMTSTYEQYF. The DNA sequence is TGTGCCAGCAGGATGACTAGCACCTACGAGCAGTACTTC.